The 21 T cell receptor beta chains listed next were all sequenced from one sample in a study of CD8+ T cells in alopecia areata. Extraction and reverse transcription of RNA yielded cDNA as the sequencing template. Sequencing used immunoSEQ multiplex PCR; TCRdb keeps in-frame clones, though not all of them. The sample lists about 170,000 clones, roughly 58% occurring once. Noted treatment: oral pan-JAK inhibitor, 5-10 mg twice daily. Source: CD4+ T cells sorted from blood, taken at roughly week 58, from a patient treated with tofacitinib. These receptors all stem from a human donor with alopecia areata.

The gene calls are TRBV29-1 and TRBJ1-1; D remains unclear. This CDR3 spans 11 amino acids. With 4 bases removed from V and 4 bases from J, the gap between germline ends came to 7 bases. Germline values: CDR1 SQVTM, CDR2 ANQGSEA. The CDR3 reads CSVVKFTEAFF. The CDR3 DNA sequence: TGCAGCGTTGTTAAGTTCACTGAAGCTTTCTTT.

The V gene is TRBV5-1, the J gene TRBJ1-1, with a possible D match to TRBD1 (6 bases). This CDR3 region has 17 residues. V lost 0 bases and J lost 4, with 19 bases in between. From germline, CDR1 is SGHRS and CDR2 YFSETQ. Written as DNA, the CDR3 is TGCGCCAGCAGCTTGGATGGGGGGCTTCGTGTGGGCACTGAAGCTTTCTTT. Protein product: CASSLDGGLRVGTEAFF.

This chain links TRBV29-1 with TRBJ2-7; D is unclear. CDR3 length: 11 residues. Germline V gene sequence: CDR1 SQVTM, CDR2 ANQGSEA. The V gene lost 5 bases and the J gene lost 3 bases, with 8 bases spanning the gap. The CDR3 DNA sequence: TGCAGCGTTTCCGTTAGCTACGAGCAGTACTTC. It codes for CSVSVSYEQYF.

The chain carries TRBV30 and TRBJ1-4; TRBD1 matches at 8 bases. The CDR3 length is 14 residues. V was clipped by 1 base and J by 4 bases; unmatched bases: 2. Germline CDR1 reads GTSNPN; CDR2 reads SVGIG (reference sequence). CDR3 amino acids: CAWSATGVNEKLFF. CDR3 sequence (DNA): TGTGCCTGGAGTGCGACAGGGGTTAATGAAAAACTGTTTTTT.

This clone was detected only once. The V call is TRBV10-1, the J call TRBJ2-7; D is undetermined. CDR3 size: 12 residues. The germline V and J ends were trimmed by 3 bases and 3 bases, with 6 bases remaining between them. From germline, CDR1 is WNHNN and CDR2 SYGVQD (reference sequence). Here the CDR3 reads CASSEELYEQYF. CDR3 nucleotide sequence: TGCGCCAGCAGTGAAGAACTCTACGAGCAGTACTTC.

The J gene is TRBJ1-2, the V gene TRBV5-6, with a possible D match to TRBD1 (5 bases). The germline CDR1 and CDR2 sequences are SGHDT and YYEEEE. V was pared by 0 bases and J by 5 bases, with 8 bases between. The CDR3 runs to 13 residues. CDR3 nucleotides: TGTGCCAGCAGCTTGGTGGGGGTATATGGCTACACCTTC. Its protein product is CASSLVGVYGYTF.

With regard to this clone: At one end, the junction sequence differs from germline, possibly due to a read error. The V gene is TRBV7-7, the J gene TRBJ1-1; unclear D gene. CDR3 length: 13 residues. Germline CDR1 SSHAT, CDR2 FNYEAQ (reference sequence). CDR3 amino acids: CASSLDVNTEAFF. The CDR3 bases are TGTGCTAGCAGCTTAGACGTGAACACTGAAGCTTTCTTT.

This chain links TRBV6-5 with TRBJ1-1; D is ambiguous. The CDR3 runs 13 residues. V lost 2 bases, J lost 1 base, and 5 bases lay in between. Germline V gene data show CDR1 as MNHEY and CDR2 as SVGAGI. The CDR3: CASSYIGNTEAFF. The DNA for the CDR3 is TGTGCCAGCAGTTACATAGGGAACACTGAAGCTTTCTTT.

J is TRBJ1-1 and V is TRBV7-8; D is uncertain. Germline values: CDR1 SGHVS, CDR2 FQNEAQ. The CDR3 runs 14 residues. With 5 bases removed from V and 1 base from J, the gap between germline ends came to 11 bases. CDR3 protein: CASSAEETNTEAFF. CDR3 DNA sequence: TGTGCCAGCAGCGCCGAAGAGACGAACACTGAAGCTTTCTTT.

CDR3 sequence reads: CSGGTAQDTQYF. CDR3 nucleotide sequence: TGCAGCGGGGGGACTGCACAAGATACGCAGTATTTT. This chain links TRBV29-1 with TRBJ2-3, with a possible D match to TRBD2 (6 bases). The CDR3 runs to 12 residues. Trimming removed 7 bases at V and 5 bases at J, with 13 bases between. In germline, CDR1 is SQVTM, CDR2 ANQGSEA.

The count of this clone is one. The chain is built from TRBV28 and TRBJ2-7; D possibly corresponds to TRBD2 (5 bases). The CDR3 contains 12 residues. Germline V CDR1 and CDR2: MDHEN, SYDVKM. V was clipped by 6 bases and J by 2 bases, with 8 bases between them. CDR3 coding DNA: TGTGCCAGCAGCCTCGGGGCCTACGAGCAGTACTTC. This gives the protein CASSLGAYEQYF. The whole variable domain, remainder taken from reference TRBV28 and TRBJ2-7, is DVKVTQSSRYLVKRTGEKVFLECVQDMDHENMFWYRQDPGLGLRLIYFSYDVKMKEKGDIPEGYSVSREKKERFSLILESASTNQTSMYLCASSLGAYEQYFGPGTRLTVT.

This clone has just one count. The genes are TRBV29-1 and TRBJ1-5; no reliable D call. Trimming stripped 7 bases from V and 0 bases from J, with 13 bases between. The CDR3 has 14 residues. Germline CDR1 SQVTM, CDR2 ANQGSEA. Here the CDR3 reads CSASDQYSNQPQHF. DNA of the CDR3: TGCAGCGCCTCGGACCAATATAGCAATCAGCCCCAGCATTTT.

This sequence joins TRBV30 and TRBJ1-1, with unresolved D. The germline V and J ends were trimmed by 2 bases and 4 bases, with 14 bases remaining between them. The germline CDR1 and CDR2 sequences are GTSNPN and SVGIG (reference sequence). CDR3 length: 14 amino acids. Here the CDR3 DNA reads TGTGCCTGGAGTCTACTGGAGGGTTCCACTGAAGCTTTCTTT. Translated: CAWSLLEGSTEAFF.

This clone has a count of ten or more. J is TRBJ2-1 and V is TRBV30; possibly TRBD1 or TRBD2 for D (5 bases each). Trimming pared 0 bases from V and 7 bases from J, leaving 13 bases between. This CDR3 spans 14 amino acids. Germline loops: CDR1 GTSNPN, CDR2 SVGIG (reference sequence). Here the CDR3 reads CAWSVMGTGNEQFF. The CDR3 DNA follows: TGTGCCTGGAGTGTTATGGGGACGGGGAATGAGCAGTTCTTC.

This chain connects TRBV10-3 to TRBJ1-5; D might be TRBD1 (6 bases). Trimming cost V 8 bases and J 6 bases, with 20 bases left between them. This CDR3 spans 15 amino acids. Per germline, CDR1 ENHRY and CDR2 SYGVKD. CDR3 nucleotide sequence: TGTGCCATCGGCACAGGGTCCGGGACGAGTCAGCCCCAGCATTTT. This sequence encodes CAIGTGSGTSQPQHF.

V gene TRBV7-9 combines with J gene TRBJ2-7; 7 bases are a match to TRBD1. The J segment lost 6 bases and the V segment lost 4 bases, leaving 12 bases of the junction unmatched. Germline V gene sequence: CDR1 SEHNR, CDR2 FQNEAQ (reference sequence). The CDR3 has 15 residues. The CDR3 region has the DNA TGTGCCAGCAGCTCGACCCGGACAGGCGTGGGCGAGCAGTACTTC. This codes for CASSSTRTGVGEQYF.

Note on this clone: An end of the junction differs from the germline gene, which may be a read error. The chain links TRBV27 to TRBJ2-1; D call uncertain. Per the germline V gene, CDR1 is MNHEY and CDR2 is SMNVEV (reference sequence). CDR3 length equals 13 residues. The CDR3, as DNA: TGTGCCAGCAGTTCTGGCTCCCACAATGAGCAGTTCTTC. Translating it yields CASSSGSHNEQFF.

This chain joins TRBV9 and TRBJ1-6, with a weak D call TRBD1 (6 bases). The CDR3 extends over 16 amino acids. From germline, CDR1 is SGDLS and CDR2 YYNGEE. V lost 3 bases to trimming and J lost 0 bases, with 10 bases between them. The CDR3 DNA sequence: TGTGCCAGCAGCGCCACAGGGAACTCCTATAATTCACCCCTCCACTTT. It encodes CASSATGNSYNSPLHF.

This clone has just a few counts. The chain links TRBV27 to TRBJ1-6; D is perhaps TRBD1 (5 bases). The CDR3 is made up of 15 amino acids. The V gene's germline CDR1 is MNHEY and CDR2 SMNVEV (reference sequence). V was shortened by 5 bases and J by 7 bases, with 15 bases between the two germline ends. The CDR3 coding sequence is TGTGCCAGCAGTCCCCGGGACGCAAGAAATTCACCCCTCCACTTT. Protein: CASSPRDARNSPLHF.

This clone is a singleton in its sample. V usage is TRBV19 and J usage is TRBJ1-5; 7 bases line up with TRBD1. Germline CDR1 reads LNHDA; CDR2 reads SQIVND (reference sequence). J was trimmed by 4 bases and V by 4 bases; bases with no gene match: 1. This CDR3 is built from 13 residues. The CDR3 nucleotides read TGTGCCAGTAGTAGGGACAGAAATCAGCCCCAGCATTTT. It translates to CASSRDRNQPQHF.

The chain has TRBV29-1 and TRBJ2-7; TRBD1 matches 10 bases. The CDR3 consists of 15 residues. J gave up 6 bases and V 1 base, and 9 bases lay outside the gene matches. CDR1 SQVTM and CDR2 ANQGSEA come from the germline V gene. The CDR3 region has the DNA TGCAGCGTTGAAGTAACGGGGACAGGGGTTTCCGAGCAGTACTTC. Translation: CSVEVTGTGVSEQYF.